This T cell receptor beta chain originates from a study of cytomegalovirus exposure and HLA in healthy donors. The study, taken as a whole, reports: A few V segments could not be told apart, such as TRBV6-2 and TRBV6-3, and were left out. Most likely, a cluster of highly shared sequence variants arose as a sequencing artifact.

There are 16 residues in the CDR3. CDR1 GTSNPN and CDR2 SVGIG come from the germline V gene (reference sequence). V was cut by 2 bases and J by 2 bases, with 18 bases left in between. The PCR made use of 60 Vbeta and 13 Jbeta primers. Sequenced by immunoSEQ multiplex PCR; TCRdb stores in-frame clones only, minus some. The table records 120,000 or so clones, about four fifths of them present only once. In this sample, this clone turned up a few times. No antigen is known for it. This clonotype was obtained from a man younger than 35 in good health and CMV-seronegative. Sequenced sample: PBMCs. The V and J genes are TRBV30 and TRBJ2-5, with D tentatively TRBD1 (6 bases). The CDR3 spells CAWSTQGGLRQETQYF. The CDR3 bases are TGTGCCTGGAGTACTCAAGGGGGATTGAGGCAAGAGACCCAGTACTTC.